Shown below are 8 T cell receptor beta chains from a single sample sequenced in a study of regulatory and conventional T cells in RAG deficiency. Clones were sequenced by immunoSEQ multiplex PCR, and TCRdb holds only the in-frame ones, with some missing. This table holds approximately 12,000 clones, 85% to 95% found once. Genomic DNA came from blood conventional CD4+ T cells gated CD25-low CD127-high. This sample also belongs to another study, concerning regulatory T cells. This second report adds: The primer mix had 52 TRBV and 13 TRBJ primers.

The sequenced sample was CD4+ effector T cells sorted from blood. The receptors derive from a human donor in good health.

This clone was counted a single time. This rearrangement joins TRBV9 to TRBJ1-5; the D gene is possibly TRBD1 (5 bases). This CDR3 comprises 14 residues. CDR1 SGDLS and CDR2 YYNGEE come from the germline V gene. Trimming removed 3 bases from V and 3 bases from J, with 10 bases in between. The CDR3 reads CASSAPGFNQPQHF. CDR3 sequence (DNA): TGTGCCAGCAGCGCTCCAGGGTTCAATCAGCCCCAGCATTTT.

The rearrangement uses TRBV5-4 and TRBJ1-2; D call uncertain. Between the trimmed V and J ends, which lost 0 bases and 4 bases, there was a span of 7 bases. The CDR3 spans 13 residues. Germline CDR1 SGHNT, CDR2 YYREEE (reference sequence). CDR3 region: CASSLGGGYGYTF. The CDR3 DNA sequence: TGTGCCAGCAGCTTGGGGGGTGGCTATGGCTACACCTTC.

The V call is TRBV5-1, the J call TRBJ2-5, with D unclear. Germline CDR1 and CDR2: SGHRS and YFSETQ. This CDR3 spans 13 amino acids. V dropped 0 bases and J dropped 4 bases, with 7 bases sitting between them. In nucleotides, the CDR3 is TGCGCCAGCAGCTTGGGTAGGGCAGAGACCCAGTACTTC. Its translation is CASSLGRAETQYF.

The V and J genes are TRBV5-1 and TRBJ2-3, with 14 bases lining up with TRBD2. The CDR3 totals 18 residues. Looked up from germline, CDR1 is SGHRS and CDR2 is YFSETQ. Trimming removed 3 bases from V and 2 bases from J; junction bases left unmatched: 8. The CDR3 DNA is TGCGCCAGCAGCTCCTTAGGGACTAGCGGGAGACTCACAGATACGCAGTATTTT. It is translated as CASSSLGTSGRLTDTQYF.

This rearrangement joins TRBV14 to TRBJ1-1; D not resolved. Trimming cost V 1 base and J 7 bases, with 10 bases left between them. The CDR3 has 13 residues. Germline loops: CDR1 SGHDN, CDR2 FVKESK. In DNA, the CDR3 is TGTGCCAGCAGCCAAGCCCCCTACAGTGAAGCTTTCTTT. Protein product: CASSQAPYSEAFF.

The chain links TRBV28 to TRBJ1-1, with 7 bases aligning to TRBD1. V was clipped by 5 bases and J by 3 bases; unmatched bases: 6. The CDR3 is made up of 14 amino acids. Germline lookup yields CDR1 MDHEN and CDR2 SYDVKM. In DNA form, the CDR3 reads TGTGCCAGCAGTCAGACAGGGTGGGACACTGAAGCTTTCTTT. Translation: CASSQTGWDTEAFF.

The CDR3 sequence is CASESAGTYNEQFF. In DNA, the CDR3 is TGTGCCAGCGAGTCAGCGGGAACCTACAATGAGCAGTTCTTC. This chain connects TRBV28 to TRBJ2-1; 7 nucleotides line up with TRBD2. The CDR3 is 14 residues long. The germline CDR1 and CDR2 sequences are MDHEN and SYDVKM. Trimming cost V 8 bases and J 2 bases; bases outside gene matches: 6.

The chain employs TRBV27 and TRBJ2-3; 9 positions match TRBD2. The germline CDR1 and CDR2 sequences are MNHEY and SMNVEV (reference sequence). The V gene end was trimmed by 5 bases and the J gene end by 5 bases; junction bases not matched to a gene: 5. This CDR3 is 14 amino acids long. CDR3 coding DNA: TGTGCCAGCAGTACAGGACTAGCGAGAGATACGCAGTATTTT. Translated: CASSTGLARDTQYF.